This T cell receptor beta chain was captured by sequencing in a study of blood T cell repertoires in COVID-19. Study as a whole: T cells, B-cell-depleted T cells, or PBMCs provided the cDNA or gDNA that served as material.

Source study methods: Amplification from reference gene primers served as the basis for estimated nucleated cell counts. This table comes from immunoSEQ multiplex PCR, and its TCRdb copy is limited to in-frame clones, with some not included. That table is the source of V, J and clone size, and D and trimming were worked out from the DNA. The sample lists a few hundred thousand clones; around 84% were seen once. With 7 bases clipped from V and 1 base from J, the junction kept 8 bases outside the gene matches. This CDR3 is 15 amino acids long. Germline CDR1 and CDR2: LNHDA and SQIVND (reference sequence).

This clonotype was sampled from a woman aged 18-29 years with acute or convalescent COVID-19. The source material was peripheral blood. This chain connects TRBV19 to TRBJ1-1, with 8 nucleotides matching TRBD1. The CDR3 is CASTLMDRENTEAFF. For the CDR3, the DNA is TGTGCCAGTACCCTTATGGACAGGGAGAACACTGAAGCTTTCTTT. Supplemented by reference TRBV19 and TRBJ1-1, the full variable domain reads DGGITQSPKYLFRKEGQNVTLSCEQNLNHDAMYWYRQDPGQGLRLIYYSQIVNDFQKGDIAEGYSVSREKKESFPLTVTSAQKNPTAFYLCASTLMDRENTEAFFGQGTRLTVV.